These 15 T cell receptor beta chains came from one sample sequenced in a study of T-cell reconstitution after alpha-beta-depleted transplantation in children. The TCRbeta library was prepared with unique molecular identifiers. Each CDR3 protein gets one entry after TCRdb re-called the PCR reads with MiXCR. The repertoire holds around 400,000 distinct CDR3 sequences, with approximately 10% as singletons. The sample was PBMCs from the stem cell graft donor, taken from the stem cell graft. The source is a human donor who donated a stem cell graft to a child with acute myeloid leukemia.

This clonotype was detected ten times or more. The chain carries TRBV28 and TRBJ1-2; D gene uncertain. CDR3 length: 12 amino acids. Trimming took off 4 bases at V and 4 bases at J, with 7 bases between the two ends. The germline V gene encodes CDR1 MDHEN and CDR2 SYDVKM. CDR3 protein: CASSSVSYGYTF. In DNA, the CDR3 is TGTGCCAGCAGTTCCGTCTCCTATGGCTACACCTTC.

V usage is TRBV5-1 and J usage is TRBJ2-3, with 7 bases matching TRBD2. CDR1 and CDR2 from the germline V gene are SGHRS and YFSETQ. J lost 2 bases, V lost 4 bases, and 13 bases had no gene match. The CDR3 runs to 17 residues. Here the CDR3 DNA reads TGCGCCAGCAGCGACCCACCCACTAGCGTAAACACAGATACGCAGTATTTT. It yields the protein CASSDPPTSVNTDTQYF.

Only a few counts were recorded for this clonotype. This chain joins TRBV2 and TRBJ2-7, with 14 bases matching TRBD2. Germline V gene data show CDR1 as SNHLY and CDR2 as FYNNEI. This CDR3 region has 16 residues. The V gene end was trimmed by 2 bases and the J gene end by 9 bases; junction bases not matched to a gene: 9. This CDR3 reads CASSEWGLAGVFVQYF. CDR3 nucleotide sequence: TGTGCCAGCAGTGAATGGGGACTAGCGGGAGTTTTCGTGCAGTACTTC.

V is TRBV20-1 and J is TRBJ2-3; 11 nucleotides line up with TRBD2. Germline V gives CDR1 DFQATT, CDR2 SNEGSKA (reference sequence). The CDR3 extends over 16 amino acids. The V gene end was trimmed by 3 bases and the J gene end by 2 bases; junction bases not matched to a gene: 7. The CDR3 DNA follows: TGCAGTGCTAGGTTGACTAGCGGGACTTACACAGATACGCAGTATTTT. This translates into CSARLTSGTYTDTQYF.

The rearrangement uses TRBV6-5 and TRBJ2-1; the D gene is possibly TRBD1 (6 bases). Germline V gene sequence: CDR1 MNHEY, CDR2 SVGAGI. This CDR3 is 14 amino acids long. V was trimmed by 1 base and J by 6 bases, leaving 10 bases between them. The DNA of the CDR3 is TGTGCCAGCAGTTACTACAGGGTGGGCAATGAGCAGTTCTTC. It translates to CASSYYRVGNEQFF.

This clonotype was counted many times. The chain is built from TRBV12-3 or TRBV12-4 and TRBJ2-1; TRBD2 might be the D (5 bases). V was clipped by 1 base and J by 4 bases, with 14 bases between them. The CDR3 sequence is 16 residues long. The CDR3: CASSLDSGILYNEQFF. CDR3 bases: TGTGCCAGCAGTTTAGATTCGGGGATACTTTACAATGAGCAGTTCTTC.

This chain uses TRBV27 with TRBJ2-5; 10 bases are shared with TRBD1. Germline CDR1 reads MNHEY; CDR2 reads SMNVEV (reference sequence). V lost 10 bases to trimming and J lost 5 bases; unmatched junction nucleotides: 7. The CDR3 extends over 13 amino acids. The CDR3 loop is CATWDRGGETQYF. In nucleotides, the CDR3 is TGTGCCACCTGGGACAGGGGCGGGGAGACCCAGTACTTC.

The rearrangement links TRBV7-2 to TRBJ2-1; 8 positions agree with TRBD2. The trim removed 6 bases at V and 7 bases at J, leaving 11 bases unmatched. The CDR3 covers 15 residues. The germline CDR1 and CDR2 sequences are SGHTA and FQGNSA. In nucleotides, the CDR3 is TGTGCCAGCAGGCGAAGGGGGACTAGAGAAAATGAGCAGTTCTTC. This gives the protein CASRRRGTRENEQFF.

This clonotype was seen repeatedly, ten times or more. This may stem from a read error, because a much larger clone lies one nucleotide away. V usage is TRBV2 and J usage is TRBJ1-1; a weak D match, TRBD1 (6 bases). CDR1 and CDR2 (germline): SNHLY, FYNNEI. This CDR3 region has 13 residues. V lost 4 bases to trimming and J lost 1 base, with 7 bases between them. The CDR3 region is CASSGQANTEAFF. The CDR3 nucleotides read TGTGCCAGCAGTGGACAGGCGAACACTGAAGCTTTCTTT. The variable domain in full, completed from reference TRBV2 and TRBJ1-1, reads EPEVTQTPSHQVTQMGQEVILRCVPISNHLYFYWYRQILGQKVEFLVSFYNNEISEKSEIFDDQFSVERPDGSNFTLKIRSTKLEDSAMYFCASSGQANTEAFFGQGTRLTVV.

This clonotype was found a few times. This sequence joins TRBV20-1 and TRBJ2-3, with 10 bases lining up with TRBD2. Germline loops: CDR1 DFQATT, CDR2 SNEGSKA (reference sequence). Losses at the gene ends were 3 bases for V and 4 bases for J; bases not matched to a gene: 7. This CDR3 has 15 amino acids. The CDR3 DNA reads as TGCAGTGCTAGTTTGCTAGCGGGAGCTGCAGATACGCAGTATTTT. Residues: CSASLLAGAADTQYF.

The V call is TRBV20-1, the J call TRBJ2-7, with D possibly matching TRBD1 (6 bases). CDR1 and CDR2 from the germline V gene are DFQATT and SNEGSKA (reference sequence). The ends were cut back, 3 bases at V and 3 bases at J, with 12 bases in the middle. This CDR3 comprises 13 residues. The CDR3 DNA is TGCAGTGCTAGCGCGACAGGTGACTACGAGCAGTACTTC. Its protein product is CSASATGDYEQYF.

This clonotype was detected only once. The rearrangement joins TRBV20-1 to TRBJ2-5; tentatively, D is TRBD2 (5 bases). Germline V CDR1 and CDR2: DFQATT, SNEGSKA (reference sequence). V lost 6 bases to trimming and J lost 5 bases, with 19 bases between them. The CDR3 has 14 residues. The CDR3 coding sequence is TGCAGTGCCGCCCGGGCCCAACTAGGGGAGACCCAGTACTTC. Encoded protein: CSAARAQLGETQYF.

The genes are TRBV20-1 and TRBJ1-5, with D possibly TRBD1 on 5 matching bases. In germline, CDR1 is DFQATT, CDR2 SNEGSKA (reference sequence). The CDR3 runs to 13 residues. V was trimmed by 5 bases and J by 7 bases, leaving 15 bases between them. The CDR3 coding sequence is TGCAGTGCTCAAAAACAGGATGGGCAGCCCCAGCATTTT. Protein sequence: CSAQKQDGQPQHF.

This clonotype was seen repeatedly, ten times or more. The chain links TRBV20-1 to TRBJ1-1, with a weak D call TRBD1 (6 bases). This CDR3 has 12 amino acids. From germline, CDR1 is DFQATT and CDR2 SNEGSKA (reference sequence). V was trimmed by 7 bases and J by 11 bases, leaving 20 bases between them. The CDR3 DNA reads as TGCAGTGTGGACAGTCGGATATCCGAGGCTTTCTTT. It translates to CSVDSRISEAFF.

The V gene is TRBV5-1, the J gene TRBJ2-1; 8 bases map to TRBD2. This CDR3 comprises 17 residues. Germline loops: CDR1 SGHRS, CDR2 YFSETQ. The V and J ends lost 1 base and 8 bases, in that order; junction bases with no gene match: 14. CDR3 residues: CASSLWGSGEKADEQFF. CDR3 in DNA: TGCGCCAGCAGCTTGTGGGGTAGCGGGGAAAAAGCGGATGAGCAGTTCTTC.